A single sample is the source of the 22 T cell receptor beta chains below, sequenced in a study of shared clonotypes between healthy human individuals (TCRdb year 2020). Libraries came from the immunoSEQ multiplex PCR assay. TCRdb took over this immuneACCESS table, retaining in-frame rearrangements with V and J assigned. Such tables are incomplete; in checked studies, under half of the missing clones stem from an unresolved V gene, and the remainder is unexplained. Here the sample has roughly 300,000 clones; more than 60% occur a single time. 8.5% to 12% of the sample belongs to the ten largest clones. The material sequenced was memory CD4+ T cells sorted from blood. What this sample's cell subset or site label stands for: CD45RA-negative fraction. Receptors originate from a man younger than 45 in good health.

This rearrangement joins TRBV7-3 to TRBJ1-1; no clear D. The V gene's germline CDR1 is SGHTA and CDR2 FQGTGA. V lost 5 bases and J lost 1, with 8 bases in between. The CDR3 spans 13 residues. CDR3 loop: CASSITRNTEAFF. CDR3 nucleotides: TGTGCCAGCAGCATCACCAGGAACACTGAAGCTTTCTTT.

The gene calls are TRBV30 and TRBJ2-7; D remains ambiguous. Trimming took 0 bases from V and 6 from J, leaving 12 bases between them. Germline V gene sequence: CDR1 GTSNPN, CDR2 SVGIG (reference sequence). The CDR3 has 13 amino acids. In DNA form, the CDR3 reads TGTGCCTGGAGTGTAAGAGTTAGAGGCGAGCAGTACTTC. Translated: CAWSVRVRGEQYF.

The V call is TRBV18, the J call TRBJ2-1, with D perhaps TRBD2 (5 bases). Germline-derived CDR1 and CDR2 are KGHSH and LQKENI. This CDR3 has 17 amino acids. Trimming removed 3 bases from V and 3 bases from J, with 18 bases in between. The chain's CDR3 is CASSPTRSGNVYNEQFF. The CDR3 DNA reads as TGTGCCAGCTCACCTACTAGATCGGGTAACGTCTACAATGAGCAGTTCTTC.

In nucleotides, the CDR3 is TGTGCCAGCACCGACGGGGAGGGCAGCTACGAGCAGTACTTC. Translated, it gives CASTDGEGSYEQYF. The chain combines TRBV6-5 with TRBJ2-7, with 7 nucleotides matching TRBD2. Germline CDR1 reads MNHEY; CDR2 reads SVGAGI. With 7 bases clipped from V and 3 bases from J, the junction kept 9 bases outside the gene matches. The CDR3 runs to 14 residues.

The CDR3: CASSYSSGVYNEQFF. The CDR3, as DNA: TGTGCCAGCAGTTATTCTAGCGGGGTTTACAATGAGCAGTTCTTC. The V and J genes are TRBV6-5 and TRBJ2-1; the match to TRBD2 covers 9 bases. J was trimmed by 4 bases and V by 3 bases; bases with no gene match: 4. The CDR3 extends over 15 amino acids. The V gene's germline CDR1 is MNHEY and CDR2 SVGAGI.

The chain recombines TRBV7-8 with TRBJ2-5, with D tentatively TRBD1 or TRBD2 (5 bases each). The CDR3 is 17 amino acids. Germline V CDR1 and CDR2: SGHVS, FQNEAQ. Trimming removed 4 bases at V and 5 bases at J, with 23 bases between. CDR3 nucleotides: TGTGCCAGCAGCTCTTATACGAGGGGAAGGGGAAAGGAGACCCAGTACTTC. Protein: CASSSYTRGRGKETQYF.

The rearrangement links TRBV28 to TRBJ1-4, with a weak D call TRBD1 (6 bases). The CDR3 extends over 15 amino acids. V gave up 6 bases and J gave up 2 bases, with 13 bases separating them. The V gene's germline CDR1 is MDHEN and CDR2 SYDVKM. The CDR3 DNA reads as TGTGCCAGCAGGCCCCGGGACAATACTAATGAAAAACTGTTTTTT. It yields the protein CASRPRDNTNEKLFF.

The chain is built from TRBV5-1 and TRBJ2-1; D uncertain. The V gene's germline CDR1 is SGHRS and CDR2 YFSETQ. The CDR3 length is 13 residues. V lost 0 bases, J lost 10 bases, and 11 bases lay in between. The CDR3 coding sequence is TGCGCCAGCAGCTTGGAGTTAGTTAGGGAGCAGTTCTTC. It specifies CASSLELVREQFF.

The chain carries TRBV7-6 and TRBJ1-2; 7 positions agree with TRBD1. Per the germline V gene, CDR1 is SGHVS and CDR2 is FNYEAQ. Trimming at V came to 5 bases and at J to 6 bases, leaving 9 bases not matched to a gene. The CDR3 length is 14 residues. DNA for the CDR3: TGTGCCAGCAGCGCTACAGGGGATCCGGATGGCTACACCTTC. Protein: CASSATGDPDGYTF.

The V gene is TRBV9, the J gene TRBJ2-2; TRBD1 or TRBD2 may be the D gene (5 bases each). The germline CDR1 and CDR2 sequences are SGDLS and YYNGEE. The V end was cut by 3 bases, the J end by 0 bases, with 15 bases between. The CDR3 consists of 17 residues. DNA of the CDR3: TGTGCCAGCAGCGGCTACATGGGACGGTCGAACACCGGGGAGCTGTTTTTT. Protein sequence: CASSGYMGRSNTGELFF.

This clone was seen at least ten times. The chain carries TRBV6-6 and TRBJ1-2, with unresolved D. There are 11 residues in the CDR3. Germline CDR1 is MNHNY and CDR2 is SVGAGI (reference sequence). Trimming shortened V by 9 bases and J by 2 bases, and 7 bases separated the two germline ends. The CDR3 is CASNGNYGYTF. In DNA form, the CDR3 reads TGTGCCAGTAACGGAAACTATGGCTACACCTTC.

This chain connects TRBV5-1 to TRBJ1-3; possible D gene TRBD1, 6 bases. Trimming shortened V by 4 bases and J by 1 base, and 12 bases separated the two germline ends. The CDR3 covers 15 residues. Germline CDR1 reads SGHRS; CDR2 reads YFSETQ. The CDR3 is CASSPPQGSGNTIYF. CDR3 nucleotide sequence: TGCGCCAGCAGCCCGCCCCAGGGGTCTGGAAACACCATATATTTT.

The chain joins TRBV28 to TRBJ2-7; D is uncertain. V dropped 5 bases and J dropped 2 bases, with 16 bases sitting between them. This CDR3 comprises 15 residues. Germline CDR1 MDHEN, CDR2 SYDVKM. CDR3: CASSRPLGLTYEQYF. CDR3 nucleotides: TGTGCCAGCAGTCGCCCCCTCGGATTAACCTACGAGCAGTACTTC.

CDR3 in DNA: TGTGCCTGGAGTGTCCACGCCTCTGGGGCCAACGTCCTGACTTTC. It is translated as CAWSVHASGANVLTF. J is TRBJ2-6 and V is TRBV30; D is unresolved. The CDR3 extends over 15 amino acids. The V gene lost 0 bases and the J gene lost 0 bases, with 6 bases spanning the gap. Germline V CDR1 and CDR2: GTSNPN, SVGIG (reference sequence).

The chain is built from TRBV7-6 and TRBJ2-1, with TRBD2 as a possible D gene (6 bases). CDR3 length: 17 amino acids. V was shortened by 5 bases and J by 7 bases, with 24 bases between the two germline ends. Germline V gene lookup returns CDR1 SGHVS and CDR2 FNYEAQ. CDR3 amino acids: CASSTGRDFGSVNEQFF. The CDR3 coding sequence is TGTGCCAGCAGCACGGGCAGGGACTTTGGTAGCGTGAATGAGCAGTTCTTC.

This clone came up many times. The rearrangement uses TRBV7-6 and TRBJ2-1, with D possibly matching TRBD2 (5 bases). Trimming cost V 0 bases and J 4 bases, with 10 bases left between them. The germline V gene has CDR1 SGHVS and CDR2 FNYEAQ. This CDR3 is built from 15 residues. CDR3 nucleotides: TGTGCCAGCAGCTTAGCGGGAACTAGGTACAATGAGCAGTTCTTC. It encodes CASSLAGTRYNEQFF.

The chain combines TRBV18 with TRBJ2-4; no reliable D call. Trimming shortened V by 6 bases and J by 6 bases, and 18 bases separated the two germline ends. Germline loops: CDR1 KGHSH, CDR2 LQKENI. The CDR3 is 15 residues long. The CDR3 DNA reads as TGTGCCAGCTCCCGGCTGACGGCGCAAGGAAACATTCAGTACTTC. As protein: CASSRLTAQGNIQYF.

V is TRBV7-9 and J is TRBJ2-3; 9 nucleotides line up with TRBD1. After removal of 1 base from V and 4 bases from J, the junction contained 6 bases not matched to a gene. Per the germline V gene, CDR1 is SEHNR and CDR2 is FQNEAQ (reference sequence). This CDR3 has 16 amino acids. The CDR3 is CASSLVGGQGPDTQYF. CDR3 DNA sequence: TGTGCCAGCAGCTTAGTTGGGGGACAGGGCCCAGATACGCAGTATTTT.

This clone was detected a few times. The chain combines TRBV2 with TRBJ2-6, with D hard to call. This CDR3 is 15 amino acids long. CDR1 and CDR2 (germline): SNHLY, FYNNEI. Trimming removed 4 bases at V and 4 bases at J, with 11 bases between. The CDR3 spells CASSVETAGANVLTF. The CDR3 bases are TGTGCCAGCAGTGTAGAAACAGCCGGGGCCAACGTCCTGACTTTC.

The chain carries TRBV27 and TRBJ2-7; 7 bases are a match to TRBD2. With 7 bases clipped from V and 3 bases from J, the junction kept 33 bases outside the gene matches. Germline V CDR1 and CDR2: MNHEY, SMNVEV (reference sequence). This CDR3 contains 22 residues. CDR3 sequence: CASTMVRERLTPLYDLYYEQYF. CDR3 in DNA: TGTGCCAGCACTATGGTGCGGGAGCGACTTACACCCTTATACGACCTTTACTACGAGCAGTACTTC.

V is TRBV28 and J is TRBJ1-4; maybe TRBD1 (6 bases). The CDR3 loop spans 15 amino acids. The V gene lost 6 bases and the J gene lost 6 bases, with 17 bases spanning the gap. Germline loops: CDR1 MDHEN, CDR2 SYDVKM. The DNA for the CDR3 is TGTGCCAGCAGCCCCGTGGGGGGCGTTGATGAAAAACTGTTTTTT. This sequence encodes CASSPVGGVDEKLFF.

This clone was observed a few times. CDR3 DNA sequence: TGCGCCAGCAGCTTCTTCCCGGCCGAAGAGACCCAGTACTTC. Protein sequence: CASSFFPAEETQYF. The chain carries TRBV5-1 and TRBJ2-5; D is unclear. The germline V and J ends were trimmed by 2 bases and 3 bases, with 11 bases remaining between them. This CDR3 spans 14 amino acids. Germline V gene lookup returns CDR1 SGHRS and CDR2 YFSETQ.